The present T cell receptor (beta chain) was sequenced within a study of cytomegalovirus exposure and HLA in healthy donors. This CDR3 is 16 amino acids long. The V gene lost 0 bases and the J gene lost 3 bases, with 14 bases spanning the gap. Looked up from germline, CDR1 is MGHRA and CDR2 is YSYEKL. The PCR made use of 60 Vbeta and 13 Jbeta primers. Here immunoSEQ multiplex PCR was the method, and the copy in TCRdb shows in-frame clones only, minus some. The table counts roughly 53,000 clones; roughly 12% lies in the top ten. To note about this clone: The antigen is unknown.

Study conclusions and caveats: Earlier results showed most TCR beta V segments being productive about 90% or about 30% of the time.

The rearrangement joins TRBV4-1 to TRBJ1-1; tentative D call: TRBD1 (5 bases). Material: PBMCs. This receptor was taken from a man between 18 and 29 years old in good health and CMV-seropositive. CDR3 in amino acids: CASSQDPTARHTEAFF. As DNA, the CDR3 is TGCGCCAGCAGCCAAGATCCGACAGCCAGGCACACTGAAGCTTTCTTT.